This T cell receptor beta chain is drawn from a study of blood T cell repertoires in COVID-19. Study-level background: The cDNA or gDNA used as material had been derived from T cells, B-cell-depleted T cells, or PBMCs.

This clone is a singleton in its sample. As originally analysed: The authors estimated nucleated cell counts from reference gene primer amplification. TCRdb's table, derived via immunoSEQ multiplex PCR, lists solely in-frame clones and lacks some. V and J calls plus clone size are reproduced from that table; the DNA served to infer D and trimming. The profile shows approximately 330,000 clones, around 90% of them singletons. The length of the CDR3 is 16 residues. From germline, CDR1 is MDHEN and CDR2 SYDVKM. V gave up 6 bases and J gave up 7 bases, with 21 bases separating them. The Seattle site enrolled patients during active infection and followed them longitudinally.

The V and J genes are TRBV28 and TRBJ2-2; no reliable D call. This sequence originates from a middle-aged woman with COVID-19, enrolled during active disease. The specimen was peripheral blood. The CDR3 sequence is CASSLLGIGGVGELFF. The DNA for the CDR3 is TGTGCCAGCAGCCTCTTAGGTATCGGCGGAGTCGGGGAGCTGTTTTTT. The entire variable domain, with the rest obtained from reference TRBV28 and TRBJ2-2, is as follows: DVKVTQSSRYLVKRTGEKVFLECVQDMDHENMFWYRQDPGLGLRLIYFSYDVKMKEKGDIPEGYSVSREKKERFSLILESASTNQTSMYLCASSLLGIGGVGELFFGEGSRLTVL.